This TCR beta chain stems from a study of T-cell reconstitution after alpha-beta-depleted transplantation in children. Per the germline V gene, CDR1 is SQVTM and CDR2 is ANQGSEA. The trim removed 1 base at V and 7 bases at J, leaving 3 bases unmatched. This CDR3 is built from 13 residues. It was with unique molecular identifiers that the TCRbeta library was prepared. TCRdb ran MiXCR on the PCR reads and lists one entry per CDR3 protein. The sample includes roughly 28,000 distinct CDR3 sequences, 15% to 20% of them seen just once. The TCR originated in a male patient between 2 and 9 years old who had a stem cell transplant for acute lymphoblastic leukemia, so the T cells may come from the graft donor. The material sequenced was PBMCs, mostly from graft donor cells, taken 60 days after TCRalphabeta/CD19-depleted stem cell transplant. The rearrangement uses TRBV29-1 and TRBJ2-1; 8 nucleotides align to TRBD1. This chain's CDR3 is CSVEGYRGNEQFF. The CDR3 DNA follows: TGCAGCGTTGAAGGTTACAGGGGGAATGAGCAGTTCTTC.